A selection of T cell receptor beta chains follows, all from one sample in a study of blood T cells in healthy people across ages. TCRdb recomputed calls from the 5' RACE reads with MiXCR, one row per CDR3 protein. The sample shows 700,000 or so distinct CDR3 sequences, approximately 21% of them seen only once. The specimen was blood. The receptors shown here come from a man between 65 and 85 years old in good health. Both conserved end residues are part of each CDR3. The D gene is left open where the match is weak. Only some rows state a clone size, as once, few, many or a class for expanded clones.

j_call d_call v_call clone_size cdr3_aa cdr3_nt
TRBJ2-7 TRBD1 TRBV10-3 few CASKGGTGLYEQYF TGTGCCTCAAAAGGGGGGACAGGGTTGTACGAGCAGTACTTC
TRBJ2-1 NA TRBV10-3 NA CAISGSMAGSYNEQFF TGTGCCATCAGTGGGTCAATGGCGGGCTCCTACAATGAGCAGTTCTTC
TRBJ1-1 NA TRBV18 NA CASSPLTDEAFF TGTGCCAGCTCACCCTTGACAGATGAAGCTTTCTTT
TRBJ1-6 TRBD1 TRBV12-3/TRBV12-4 NA CASSLRQGGSPLHF TGTGCCAGCAGTTTGCGACAGGGCGGTTCACCCCTCCACTTT
TRBJ1-2 NA TRBV6-6 NA CASSYSREGGYTF TGTGCCAGCAGTTACTCGAGGGAGGGGGGCTACACCTTC
TRBJ2-7 NA TRBV10-3 few CAISDDSPGGSYEQYF TGTGCCATCAGTGACGACAGCCCGGGCGGTTCCTACGAGCAGTACTTC
TRBJ1-2 TRBD1 TRBV5-1 NA CASSLGQGMDYGYTF TGCGCCAGCAGTTTGGGACAGGGGATGGACTATGGCTACACCTTC
TRBJ2-3 NA TRBV4-2 few CASSQGAGFTDTQYF TGTGCCAGCAGCCAAGGGGCGGGGTTCACAGATACGCAGTATTTT
TRBJ1-5 NA TRBV20-1 NA CSASRGGGGQPQHF TGCAGTGCTAGCCGTGGGGGGGGCGGCCAGCCCCAGCATTTT
TRBJ1-4 TRBD1 TRBV4-3 NA CASSQRGRGQEKLFF TGCGCCAGCAGCCAGAGGGGGAGGGGGCAAGAAAAACTGTTTTTT
TRBJ2-5 TRBD2 TRBV25-1 NA CASSWTSAQETQYF TGTGCCAGCAGCTGGACTAGCGCCCAAGAGACCCAGTACTTC
TRBJ1-1 TRBD1 TRBV29-1 NA CSVDQDRALDTEAFF TGCAGCGTGGACCAGGACAGGGCCCTGGACACTGAAGCTTTCTTT
TRBJ1-2 NA TRBV4-1 once CASSQDGGADYGYTF TGCGCCAGCAGCCAAGATGGGGGGGCGGACTATGGCTACACCTTC
TRBJ1-5 TRBD1 TRBV30 few CAWSGGQVVQPQHF TGTGCCTGGAGTGGGGGACAGGTGGTCCAGCCCCAGCATTTT
TRBJ2-7 NA TRBV20-1 NA CSAKDGYEQYF TGCAGTGCTAAGGACGGTTACGAGCAGTACTTC
TRBJ2-5 NA TRBV29-1 few CSVGNQPGETQYF TGCAGCGTTGGAAACCAACCGGGGGAGACCCAGTACTTC
TRBJ1-3 TRBD1 TRBV15 few CATSPRDRIELDTIYF TGTGCCACCAGCCCCCGGGACAGGATAGAATTAGACACCATATATTTT
TRBJ2-3 TRBD1 TRBV29-1 NA CSVTALTGAGTDTQYF TGCAGCGTTACGGCGCTAACAGGGGCAGGGACAGATACGCAGTATTTT
TRBJ1-4 TRBD1 TRBV12-3/TRBV12-4 NA CASINRDRDGKLFF TGTGCCAGCATTAACCGGGACAGGGATGGGAAACTGTTTTTT
TRBJ2-3 TRBD1 TRBV29-1 few CSASLGQGIADTQYF TGCAGCGCCTCCTTAGGACAGGGGATTGCAGATACGCAGTATTTT
TRBJ1-2 TRBD1 TRBV13 few CASSFQGARGYTF TGTGCCAGCAGCTTTCAGGGGGCGCGGGGCTACACCTTC
TRBJ1-5 TRBD1 TRBV19 NA CASSTPGQGNYQPQHF TGTGCCAGTAGTACCCCGGGACAGGGGAACTATCAGCCCCAGCATTTT
TRBJ2-3 TRBD2 TRBV7-9 few CASSLYQREVNTQYF TGTGCCAGCAGCTTATACCAGCGGGAGGTAAATACGCAGTATTTT
TRBJ1-2 NA TRBV7-2 NA CASSSSGAGYTF TGTGCCAGCAGCTCGAGCGGGGCAGGGTACACCTTC
TRBJ1-2 NA TRBV11-2 many CASSLTDTPNYGYTF TGTGCCAGCAGCTTAACGGACACTCCTAACTATGGCTACACCTTC
TRBJ2-5 NA TRBV5-6 few CASSLEIARPETQYF TGTGCCAGCAGCTTGGAAATCGCTAGACCAGAGACCCAGTACTTC
TRBJ2-1 NA TRBV7-9 NA CASSFSGLPVDEQFF TGTGCCAGCAGCTTCTCGGGCCTGCCGGTGGATGAGCAGTTCTTC
TRBJ2-1 TRBD2 TRBV4-1 few CASSQEGGQGLSGSVQFF TGCGCCAGCAGCCAAGAAGGGGGGCAGGGTCTTAGCGGGAGTGTGCAGTTCTTC
TRBJ2-1 NA TRBV14 few CASSQTQTRPYNEQFF TGTGCCAGCAGCCAAACCCAGACTAGGCCCTACAATGAGCAGTTCTTC
TRBJ2-1 NA TRBV7-2 few CASSLGSDNEQFF TGTGCCAGCAGCTTGGGCTCCGACAATGAGCAGTTCTTC
TRBJ2-3 TRBD2 TRBV28 NA CASSPPGKGTSGTDTQYF TGTGCCAGCAGCCCCCCCGGGAAGGGGACTAGCGGAACAGATACGCAGTATTTT
TRBJ1-5 NA TRBV12-3/TRBV12-4 few CASSFLLSGANQPQHF TGTGCCAGCAGTTTTTTGTTGAGTGGGGCCAATCAGCCCCAGCATTTT
TRBJ2-4 TRBD2 TRBV12-3/TRBV12-4 NA CASSNRGGANIQYF TGTGCCAGCAGCAATCGGGGGGGCGCTAACATTCAGTACTTC
TRBJ2-3 TRBD2 TRBV7-2 NA CASSSPTSGYTQYF TGTGCCAGCAGCTCTCCGACTAGCGGGTATACGCAGTATTTT
TRBJ1-4 NA TRBV4-1 few CASSQEAGAGEKLFF TGCGCCAGCAGCCAAGAGGCGGGGGCCGGTGAAAAACTGTTTTTT
TRBJ2-1 NA TRBV20-1 few CSARLPGTPYEQFF TGCAGTGCTAGACTCCCCGGGACCCCTTATGAGCAGTTCTTC
TRBJ2-3 TRBD2 TRBV29-1 few CSAVTGTSGPDTQYF TGCAGCGCAGTGACCGGGACTAGCGGTCCTGATACGCAGTATTTT
TRBJ2-3 TRBD2 TRBV5-1 NA CASSLWLAGGRSTDTQYF TGCGCCAGCAGCTTGTGGCTAGCGGGGGGAAGAAGCACAGATACGCAGTATTTT
TRBJ1-1 NA TRBV14 NA CASSRKGVTEAFF TGTGCCAGCAGTCGGAAAGGGGTAACTGAAGCTTTCTTT
TRBJ2-3 TRBD1 TRBV5-1 NA CASSRGQGARTDTQYF TGCGCCAGCAGCAGGGGACAGGGGGCGAGGACAGATACGCAGTATTTT
TRBJ2-3 TRBD2 TRBV10-3 NA CAINKQGLAGGGTDTQYF TGTGCCATCAACAAACAAGGACTAGCGGGAGGCGGGACAGATACGCAGTATTTT
TRBJ2-1 NA TRBV3-1 NA CASSQDGDSYNEQFF TGTGCCAGCAGCCAAGACGGCGACTCCTACAATGAGCAGTTCTTC
TRBJ1-4 NA TRBV20-1 few CSACLPRRSAVEKLFF TGCAGTGCTTGCCTCCCCAGACGGTCGGCGGTAGAAAAACTGTTTTTT
TRBJ2-1 TRBD2 TRBV3-1 NA CASSQDFAGGHNEQFF TGTGCCAGCAGCCAAGATTTCGCGGGAGGTCACAATGAGCAGTTCTTC
TRBJ2-3 TRBD2 TRBV12-3/TRBV12-4 NA CASRPRASGRGDAQYF TGTGCCAGCAGACCCCGGGCTAGCGGGAGAGGTGATGCGCAGTATTTT
TRBJ2-1 NA TRBV18 NA CASSPAAGDGYEQFF TGTGCCAGCTCACCAGCGGCAGGGGATGGTTATGAGCAGTTCTTC
TRBJ2-1 TRBD2 TRBV18 NA CASSPPGGSSYNEQFF TGTGCCAGCTCACCACCGGGCGGGAGTTCCTACAATGAGCAGTTCTTC
TRBJ2-2 NA TRBV29-1 few CSVGGREYTGELFF TGCAGCGTTGGGGGCAGGGAGTACACCGGGGAGCTGTTTTTT
TRBJ2-5 TRBD2 TRBV9 NA CASSVGGGAGETQYF TGTGCCAGCAGCGTAGGCGGGGGGGCAGGAGAGACCCAGTACTTC
TRBJ2-7 NA TRBV12-3/TRBV12-4 once CATKRSGRGEEQYF TGTGCCACCAAAAGGTCTGGCAGGGGAGAAGAGCAGTACTTC
TRBJ2-3 NA TRBV28 NA CAGSSGGTDTDTQYF TGTGCCGGCAGTTCCGGAGGGACCGACACAGATACGCAGTATTTT
TRBJ1-4 NA TRBV5-1 few CASSLGDDGEKLFF TGCGCCAGCAGCTTGGGGGACGACGGCGAAAAACTGTTTTTT
TRBJ1-1 TRBD1 TRBV7-2 NA CASSVTGSRNTEAFF TGTGCCAGCAGCGTGACAGGGTCGAGGAACACTGAAGCTTTCTTT
TRBJ2-7 TRBD1 TRBV29-1 NA CSVDGTGNEQYF TGCAGCGTTGACGGGACAGGGAACGAGCAGTACTTC